The T cell receptor beta chain under discussion was sequenced for a study of cytomegalovirus exposure and HLA in healthy donors. Study results and caveats: In a later analysis, the majority of CMV-associated beta chains seemingly showed HLA restriction. Excluded were some V segments that proved indistinguishable, including TRBV6-2 and TRBV6-3.

The CDR3 spans 16 residues. Germline loops: CDR1 SGHVS, CDR2 FNYEAQ. J lost 5 bases, V lost 2 bases, and 9 bases had no gene match. Researchers ran the PCR with 60 Vbeta and 13 Jbeta primers. Original handling: Later reanalysis found 70 million to 95 million unique TCR beta chains, about 11 million of them shared. Assay: immunoSEQ multiplex PCR; the TCRdb copy retains only in-frame clones and omits some. For V, J and clone size, that table is used; D and trimming come from the DNA. The table records 130,000 or so clones, roughly four fifths of them present only once. Regarding this clone: Its specificity is unknown.

The rearrangement uses TRBV7-6 and TRBJ2-5; 9 positions match TRBD2. Sequencing was carried out using PBMCs. The receptor comes from a woman in her forties in good health and CMV-seronegative. Here the CDR3 DNA reads TGTGCCAGCAGCTTAAGGCTAGCGGGGAGCCGGGAGACCCAGTACTTC. This gives the protein CASSLRLAGSRETQYF.